What follows are 19 T cell receptor beta chains derived from one specimen sequenced in a study of blood T cell repertoires in COVID-19. Some clones are missing from TCRdb's copy, which holds only in-frame ones; the method was immunoSEQ multiplex PCR. The data contain around 180,000 clones, 88% of them singletons. The sample comprised peripheral blood. These TCRs come from a man aged 55 to 70 with acute or convalescent COVID-19.

The chain recombines TRBV19 with TRBJ1-4; TRBD1 matches 10 bases. V gave up 4 bases and J gave up 10 bases; unmatched junction bases: 6. The V gene's germline CDR1 is LNHDA and CDR2 SQIVND (reference sequence). This CDR3 region has 14 residues. The CDR3 DNA sequence: TGTGCCAGTAGTACGGACAGGGGGACGAGAAAACTGTTTTTT. Amino acids: CASSTDRGTRKLFF.

The V call is TRBV24-1, the J call TRBJ1-1; 8 nucleotides align to TRBD1. The CDR3 is 14 amino acids. V shed 3 bases, J shed 6 bases, and the junction held 5 bases outside the gene matches. Germline CDR1 KGHDR, CDR2 SFDVKD. CDR3 DNA: TGTGCCACCAGTGATCCAGGGGGCGTCCCTGAAGCTTTCTTT. Protein product: CATSDPGGVPEAFF.

This clone was observed a single time. The rearrangement uses TRBV10-1 and TRBJ2-2; 7 bases match TRBD1. V lost 6 bases to trimming and J lost 6 bases; unmatched junction nucleotides: 4. The CDR3 is made up of 13 amino acids. Looked up from germline, CDR1 is WNHNN and CDR2 is SYGVQD (reference sequence). In DNA, the CDR3 is TGCGCCAGCAGCCTTCAGGGGGCCGGGGAGCTGTTTTTT. It codes for CASSLQGAGELFF.

The chain employs TRBV7-3 and TRBJ2-6; 7 positions agree with TRBD1. The CDR3 length is 17 residues. Unmatched junction bases numbered 7, after V lost 5 bases and J lost 0 bases. Germline assignment: CDR1 SGHTA and CDR2 FQGTGA. CDR3 sequence: CASSLRGQSSGANVLTF. The CDR3, as DNA: TGTGCCAGCAGCCTAAGGGGACAGAGCTCTGGGGCCAACGTCCTGACTTTC.

This clone was counted once. The chain links TRBV5-5 to TRBJ2-7; D remains ambiguous. Germline lookup yields CDR1 SGHKS and CDR2 YYEKEE (reference sequence). The V and J ends lost 0 bases and 1 base respectively, with 20 bases between them. This CDR3 is 18 amino acids long. The CDR3 DNA sequence: TGTGCCAGCAGCTTGGGGTTAAGTAATTTCGAGCTTTCCTACGAGCAGTACGTC. This gives the protein CASSLGLSNFELSYEQYV.

The chain uses TRBV6-1 and TRBJ2-7, with 8 bases aligning to TRBD2. CDR3 length equals 19 residues. CDR1 is MNHNS and CDR2 is SASEGT in the germline V gene. With 2 bases clipped from V and 0 bases from J, the junction kept 15 bases outside the gene matches. CDR3 DNA sequence: TGTGCCAGCAGTGAAATAATATCGAGAGCTAGCGGGCCCTCCTACGAGCAGTACTTC. Amino acid sequence: CASSEIISRASGPSYEQYF.

V and J are TRBV19 and TRBJ1-4; D remains unclear. V lost 7 bases, J lost 6 bases, and 6 bases lay in between. The CDR3 loop spans 11 amino acids. Germline V lookup: CDR1 LNHDA, CDR2 SQIVND (reference sequence). The CDR3 DNA reads TGTGCCAGTACTTTCGATGAAAAACTGTTTTTT. This gives the protein CASTFDEKLFF.

The chain links TRBV20-1 to TRBJ2-1, with unresolved D. The germline V gene has CDR1 DFQATT and CDR2 SNEGSKA (reference sequence). This CDR3 comprises 11 residues. Trimming took 3 bases from V and 6 from J, leaving 6 bases between them. CDR3 amino acids: CSASLGNEQFF. The CDR3 coding sequence is TGCAGTGCTAGTCTCGGCAATGAGCAGTTCTTC.

The chain uses TRBV7-2 and TRBJ2-7, with 9 bases identical to TRBD1. With V trimmed by 4 bases and J by 4 bases, 2 bases remained unmatched. Germline assignment: CDR1 SGHTA and CDR2 FQGNSA. The CDR3 covers 13 residues. DNA of the CDR3: TGTGCCAGCAGCTCAGACAGGGGGTACGAGCAGTACTTC. This translates into CASSSDRGYEQYF.

The chain carries TRBV6-6 and TRBJ2-4; TRBD1 is a possible D gene (6 bases). CDR1 is MNHNY, CDR2 SVGAGI, per germline (reference sequence). This CDR3 has 16 residues. The V gene lost 2 bases and the J gene lost 0 bases, with 11 bases spanning the gap. The CDR3 is CASSYPQGLAKNIQYF. The CDR3 region has the DNA TGTGCCAGCAGTTACCCCCAGGGGTTAGCCAAAAACATTCAGTACTTC.

This clone has a single count. J is TRBJ1-4 and V is TRBV3-1 (or the pseudogene TRBV3-2); 8 bases fit TRBD1. The J segment lost 3 bases and the V segment lost 0 bases, leaving 6 bases of the junction unmatched. The CDR3 loop spans 17 amino acids. CDR1 is LGHDT and CDR2 is YNNKEL in the germline V gene (reference sequence). The CDR3 DNA is TGTGCCAGCAGCCAAGAGTGGCAGGGGGCGCCTAATGAAAAACTGTTTTTT. Its protein product is CASSQEWQGAPNEKLFF.

A word on this clone: This sample includes further DNA sequences coding for the same CDR3. This rearrangement joins TRBV19 to TRBJ1-5; 9 bases fit TRBD1. The CDR3 has 15 residues. Per germline, CDR1 LNHDA and CDR2 SQIVND (reference sequence). V lost 4 bases and J lost 1; bases outside the gene matches: 2. CDR3 nucleotide sequence: TGTGCCAGTAGTACCGGGACAGGGAGCAATCAGCCCCAGCATTTT. Translating it yields CASSTGTGSNQPQHF.

This clone came up a few times. The J gene is TRBJ2-1, the V gene TRBV7-9; D unclear. The V and J ends lost 5 bases and 0 bases respectively, with 14 bases between them. The CDR3 covers 16 residues. Germline V gives CDR1 SEHNR, CDR2 FQNEAQ (reference sequence). CDR3 in DNA: TGTGCCAGCAGCCCCCCCAGCGCCAGCTCCTACAATGAGCAGTTCTTC. It specifies CASSPPSASSYNEQFF.

This rearrangement joins TRBV29-1 to TRBJ2-3; 10 bases line up with TRBD2. This CDR3 is 17 amino acids long. Unmatched junction bases numbered 13, after V lost 3 bases and J lost 4 bases. Germline V gives CDR1 SQVTM, CDR2 ANQGSEA. Here the CDR3 reads CSVDGRWASGSSDTQYF. The CDR3 region has the DNA TGCAGCGTTGATGGGCGGTGGGCTAGCGGGAGCTCAGATACGCAGTATTTT.

The chain employs TRBV30 and TRBJ2-2; D not resolved. The germline CDR1 and CDR2 sequences are GTSNPN and SVGIG (reference sequence). V dropped 2 bases and J dropped 0 bases, with 4 bases sitting between them. The CDR3 spans 13 residues. CDR3 in DNA: TGTGCCTGGAGTCGAGCGAACACCGGGGAGCTGTTTTTT. This gives the protein CAWSRANTGELFF.

This chain connects TRBV5-6 to TRBJ1-1, with D possibly being TRBD1 (5 bases). The CDR3 length is 16 residues. Germline V lookup: CDR1 SGHDT, CDR2 YYEEEE. V was cut by 4 bases and J by 4 bases, with 20 bases left in between. The CDR3 DNA reads TGTGCCAGCAGCAGGAGGGGCCCCACGATGGTCACTGAAGCTTTCTTT. Protein sequence: CASSRRGPTMVTEAFF.

This clone was picked up one time. V gene TRBV11-3 combines with J gene TRBJ2-7, with 7 bases identical to TRBD1. V lost 0 bases to trimming and J lost 0 bases; unmatched junction nucleotides: 5. CDR3 size: 16 residues. CDR1 is SGHNT and CDR2 is YENEEA in the germline V gene. CDR3 DNA sequence: TGTGCCAGCAGCTTAGATTCAGGGGGAATCTCCTACGAGCAGTACTTC. Protein sequence: CASSLDSGGISYEQYF.

The chain is built from TRBV28 and TRBJ2-3; D gene ambiguous. CDR3 length equals 14 residues. The V gene lost 3 bases and the J gene lost 0 bases, with 7 bases spanning the gap. Germline V gene sequence: CDR1 MDHEN, CDR2 SYDVKM. In DNA form, the CDR3 reads TGTGCCAGCAGTTTCCGCCAGAGCACAGATACGCAGTATTTT. This gives the protein CASSFRQSTDTQYF.

This chain links TRBV3-1 (or the pseudogene TRBV3-2) with TRBJ2-3, with no clear D. Looked up from germline, CDR1 is LGHDT and CDR2 is YNNKEL (reference sequence). Trimming took 1 base from V and 2 from J, leaving 13 bases between them. This CDR3 is 16 amino acids long. CDR3 protein: CASSQVSSLNTDTQYF. CDR3 in DNA: TGTGCCAGCAGCCAAGTTAGCTCCCTCAACACAGATACGCAGTATTTT.